These 26 T cell receptor beta chains came from one sample sequenced in a study of metastatic and nonmetastatic thyroid tumors. Among the patients, none had received any treatment before thyroid surgery. With MiXCR, TCRdb called clones anew from the PCR reads. The table includes roughly 25,000 clones, approximately 13% detected once. The sequenced sample was blood. The receptors come from a female donor with papillary thyroid cancer or a benign thyroid nodule (not recorded which). Some clones in this sample may be carry-over from other donors' samples.

The table lists this clone with many counts. The chain is built from TRBV10-3 and TRBJ1-5; TRBD1 agrees at 8 bases. Looked up from germline, CDR1 is ENHRY and CDR2 is SYGVKD. Trimming took 4 bases from V and 3 from J; bases not matched to a gene: 2. This CDR3 region has 14 residues. CDR3 DNA: TGTGCCATCAGTGGGACAGGGCCCAATCAGCCCCAGCATTTT. It codes for CAISGTGPNQPQHF.

This clone was recorded a few times. This chain joins TRBV24-1 and TRBJ2-7; D remains unclear. V lost 4 bases and J lost 3, with 6 bases in between. Germline lookup yields CDR1 KGHDR and CDR2 SFDVKD. The CDR3 loop spans 12 amino acids. CDR3 in DNA: TGTGCCACCAGTGAAGACGGCTACGAGCAGTACTTC. The encoded protein is CATSEDGYEQYF.

The rearrangement links TRBV5-4 to TRBJ2-5; TRBD1 matches 11 bases. V was pared by 4 bases and J by 4 bases, with 0 bases of the junction left unmatched. The germline V gene has CDR1 SGHNT and CDR2 YYREEE (reference sequence). The CDR3 sequence is 13 residues long. CDR3 coding DNA: TGTGCCAGCAGCGGACAGGGGGCAGAGACCCAGTACTTC. This translates into CASSGQGAETQYF. Supplemented by reference TRBV5-4 and TRBJ2-5, the full variable domain reads ETGVTQSPTHLIKTRGQQVTLRCSSQSGHNTVSWYQQALGQGPQFIFQYYREEENGRGNFPPRFSGLQFPNYSSELNVNALELDDSALYLCASSGQGAETQYFGPGTRLLVL.

The sample holds many counts of this clone. The same CDR3 is also encoded by other DNA sequences in this sample. CDR3 in amino acids: CAIRTSGDNEQFF. The CDR3 DNA reads TGTGCCATCAGAACTAGCGGTGATAATGAGCAGTTCTTC. The chain employs TRBV10-3 and TRBJ2-1, with TRBD2 matching 8 bases. The CDR3 length is 13 residues. J was trimmed by 7 bases and V by 6 bases; bases with no gene match: 5. Germline V gene data show CDR1 as ENHRY and CDR2 as SYGVKD.

This clone has more than one count but fewer than ten. The V and J genes are TRBV28 and TRBJ2-1, with TRBD2 identical over 9 bases. The junction had 7 bases not matched to a gene; V was cut back by 6 bases and J by 7 bases. Germline assignment: CDR1 MDHEN and CDR2 SYDVKM. The CDR3 totals 14 residues. CDR3: CASSLAGDRNEQFF. The DNA for the CDR3 is TGTGCCAGCAGCTTAGCGGGAGATAGGAATGAGCAGTTCTTC.

This clone was picked up many times. The rearrangement links TRBV14 to TRBJ1-3; 7 bases line up with TRBD1. Germline CDR1 reads SGHDN; CDR2 reads FVKESK. This CDR3 has 15 amino acids. The ends lost 5 bases at V and 0 bases at J; junction bases unmatched: 4. The CDR3, as DNA: TGTGCCAGCAGCTGGGACAGAACCTCTGGAAACACCATATATTTT. This sequence encodes CASSWDRTSGNTIYF.

This clone showed up just a few times. This chain uses TRBV6-9 with TRBJ2-2; the D is unclear. The CDR3 covers 13 residues. V gave up 6 bases and J gave up 4 bases, with 9 bases separating them. Germline CDR1 MNHGY, CDR2 SVAAGI. The chain's CDR3 is CASSSTGTGELFF. CDR3 bases: TGTGCCAGCAGCTCTACGGGCACCGGGGAGCTGTTTTTT.

This clone is termed medium-sized. The gene calls are TRBV6-1 and TRBJ2-3; D gene unclear. Germline values: CDR1 MNHNS, CDR2 SASEGT. Trimming shortened V by 6 bases and J by 0 bases, and 10 bases separated the two germline ends. The CDR3 contains 14 residues. The CDR3 region has the DNA TGTGCCAGCAGGCAAGCCCGAAGCACAGATACGCAGTATTTT. It is translated as CASRQARSTDTQYF.

This clone was counted at least ten times. The chain uses TRBV25-1 and TRBJ2-3; D is ambiguous. Germline-derived CDR1 and CDR2 are MGHDK and SYGVNS. The length of the CDR3 is 16 residues. The germline V and J ends were trimmed by 0 bases and 0 bases, with 10 bases remaining between them. For the CDR3, the DNA is TGTGCCAGCAGTGAATATGGCATCACTAGCACAGATACGCAGTATTTT. The encoded protein is CASSEYGITSTDTQYF.

This clone was picked up many times. The V and J genes are TRBV18 and TRBJ2-3; the D call may be TRBD1 or TRBD2 (5 bases each). The germline V gene has CDR1 KGHSH and CDR2 LQKENI. V was cut by 3 bases and J by 3 bases, with 13 bases left in between. This CDR3 has 15 amino acids. The CDR3 loop is CASSPNLGVTDTQYF. The CDR3 DNA is TGTGCCAGCTCACCTAACTTGGGGGTTACAGATACGCAGTATTTT.

This clone occurred once. The rearrangement joins TRBV20-1 to TRBJ2-5; the match to TRBD1 covers 8 bases. The J segment lost 7 bases and the V segment lost 8 bases, leaving 12 bases of the junction unmatched. CDR1 DFQATT and CDR2 SNEGSKA come from the germline V gene (reference sequence). CDR3 length: 13 residues. The CDR3 sequence is CSSRDRGGGTQYF. CDR3 DNA sequence: TGCAGTTCTCGAGACAGGGGCGGAGGGACCCAGTACTTC.

This clone was counted at least ten times. The chain couples TRBV18 to TRBJ2-3; perhaps TRBD1 as D (7 bases). The length of the CDR3 is 14 residues. With 1 base removed from V and 5 bases from J, the gap between germline ends came to 10 bases. Germline V gene data show CDR1 as KGHSH and CDR2 as LQKENI. The CDR3 sequence: CASSPLQGGDTQYF. The CDR3 coding sequence is TGTGCCAGCTCACCACTTCAGGGGGGAGATACGCAGTATTTT.

This clone was seen repeatedly, ten times or more. The chain couples TRBV5-6 to TRBJ2-3, with no clear D. V dropped 5 bases and J dropped 0 bases, with 10 bases sitting between them. CDR3 length equals 14 residues. From germline, CDR1 is SGHDT and CDR2 YYEEEE. As DNA, the CDR3 is TGTGCCAGCAGGAGGATCTCTAGCACAGATACGCAGTATTTT. Amino acid sequence: CASRRISSTDTQYF. The full variable domain, with the rest looked up from reference TRBV5-6 and TRBJ2-3, is DAGVTQSPTHLIKTRGQQVTLRCSPKSGHDTVSWYQQALGQGPQFIFQYYEEEERQRGNFPDRFSGHQFPNYSSELNVNALLLGDSALYLCASRRISSTDTQYFGPGTRLTVL.

This clone was observed at least ten times. Different DNA sequences within this sample yield the same CDR3. The rearrangement joins TRBV7-3 to TRBJ2-3; 7 bases are shared with TRBD1. The CDR3 is made up of 14 amino acids. Germline lookup yields CDR1 SGHTA and CDR2 FQGTGA. J was trimmed by 10 bases and V by 5 bases; bases with no gene match: 12. The CDR3 nucleotides are TGTGCCAGCAGCATAGGGGGCCCGTCGGATGCGCAGTATTTT. This sequence encodes CASSIGGPSDAQYF.

This clone was recorded at least ten times. V and J are TRBV5-1 and TRBJ1-5, with D unresolved. This CDR3 contains 14 residues. Trimming cost V 4 bases and J 0 bases, with 8 bases left between them. Germline V lookup: CDR1 SGHRS, CDR2 YFSETQ. CDR3 in DNA: TGCGCCAGCAGCCGAGACGGTAGCAATCAGCCCCAGCATTTT. This sequence encodes CASSRDGSNQPQHF. The full variable domain, with the rest looked up from reference TRBV5-1 and TRBJ1-5, is KAGVTQTPRYLIKTRGQQVTLSCSPISGHRSVSWYQQTPGQGLQFLFEYFSETQRNKGNFPGRFSGRQFSNSRSEMNVSTLELGDSALYLCASSRDGSNQPQHFGDGTRLSIL.

The sample holds many counts of this clone. The CDR3 sequence: CASSPQTVTNQPQHF. The CDR3 DNA follows: TGTGCCAGCAGCCCGCAGACAGTCACTAATCAGCCCCAGCATTTT. The chain links TRBV7-2 to TRBJ1-5, with D perhaps matching TRBD1 (5 bases). CDR3 length equals 15 residues. The germline V and J ends were trimmed by 5 bases and 4 bases, with 15 bases remaining between them. Germline CDR1 is SGHTA and CDR2 is FQGNSA.

This clone was counted ten times or more. The rearrangement links TRBV18 to TRBJ2-7; possibly TRBD1 for D (6 bases). Trimming left V 3 bases short and J 0 bases short, with 12 bases between. Germline assignment: CDR1 KGHSH and CDR2 LQKENI. This CDR3 comprises 15 residues. The CDR3 here is CASSPGQSGSYEQYF. The CDR3 nucleotides read TGTGCCAGCTCACCCGGACAGTCCGGCTCCTACGAGCAGTACTTC.

Only a few counts were recorded for this clone. A read error may be the cause here, since a much bigger clone is one base away. The chain links TRBV10-3 to TRBJ1-1; no reliable D call. Per the germline V gene, CDR1 is ENHRY and CDR2 is SYGVKD. The CDR3 extends over 13 amino acids. CDR3 DNA sequence: TGTGCCACCAGTGCATCCGAACAAACTGAAGCTTTCTTT. As protein: CATSASEQTEAFF.

The rearrangement links TRBV20-1 to TRBJ2-1; 13 nucleotides align to TRBD2. V lost 5 bases to trimming and J lost 6 bases; unmatched junction nucleotides: 7. The CDR3 is 15 residues long. The germline CDR1 and CDR2 sequences are DFQATT and SNEGSKA (reference sequence). CDR3 sequence: CSAAARLAGGNEQFF. The CDR3 DNA is TGCAGTGCTGCTGCCCGACTAGCGGGAGGCAATGAGCAGTTCTTC.

This clone was detected many times. V usage is TRBV6-2 or TRBV6-3 and J usage is TRBJ2-1; D possibly corresponds to TRBD2 (6 bases). CDR1 is MNHEY and CDR2 is SVGEGT in the germline V gene. This CDR3 is 13 amino acids long. V lost 4 bases and J lost 3, with 7 bases in between. CDR3 sequence: CASSWRGYNEQFF. The DNA for the CDR3 is TGTGCCAGCAGTTGGAGGGGCTACAATGAGCAGTTCTTC.

This clone was seen many times. The chain joins TRBV10-3 to TRBJ2-5; D ambiguous. The germline V gene has CDR1 ENHRY and CDR2 SYGVKD. The V and J ends lost 2 bases and 5 bases respectively, with 9 bases between them. There are 13 residues in the CDR3. The CDR3 region is CAISEVTGETQYF. The CDR3 nucleotides are TGTGCCATCAGTGAGGTAACCGGGGAGACCCAGTACTTC.

This clone is medium-sized in the sample. The J gene is TRBJ2-3, the V gene TRBV6-1; perhaps TRBD2 as D (6 bases). The CDR3 has 14 residues. In germline, CDR1 is MNHNS, CDR2 SASEGT. Between the trimmed V and J ends, which lost 6 bases and 2 bases, there was a span of 12 bases. The CDR3 DNA reads as TGTGCCAGCAGCCTGACTAGTAACACAGATACGCAGTATTTT. Translating it yields CASSLTSNTDTQYF.

This clone was counted at least ten times. The CDR3 sequence is CASSRRQGGNEQFF. CDR3 coding DNA: TGTGCCAGCAGCCGTCGACAGGGTGGAAATGAGCAGTTCTTC. The chain joins TRBV7-9 to TRBJ2-1; the match to TRBD1 covers 7 bases. Losses at the gene ends were 5 bases for V and 7 bases for J; bases not matched to a gene: 8. Per germline, CDR1 SEHNR and CDR2 FQNEAQ (reference sequence). The CDR3 is made up of 14 amino acids. The entire variable domain, with the rest obtained from reference TRBV7-9 and TRBJ2-1, is as follows: DTGVSQNPRHKITKRGQNVTFRCDPISEHNRLYWYRQTLGQGPEFLTYFQNEAQLEKSRLLSDRFSAERPKGSFSTLEIQRTEQGDSAMYLCASSRRQGGNEQFFGPGTRLTVL.

This clone was counted only a few times. A much more abundant neighbour one base away suggests this may be a read error. The genes are TRBV19 and TRBJ1-2; a possible D gene is TRBD1 (5 bases). The CDR3 sequence is 12 residues long. CDR1 LNHDA and CDR2 SQIVND come from the germline V gene (reference sequence). The CDR3 DNA reads as TGTACCAGTAGTATCCGGGACTATGGCTACGCCTTC. This translates into CTSSIRDYGYAF. Using reference TRBV19 and TRBJ1-2 for the parts outside the CDR3, the full variable domain is DGGITQSPKYLFRKEGQNVTLSCEQNLNHDAMYWYRQDPGQGLRLIYYSQIVNDFQKGDIAEGYSVSREKKESFPLTVTSAQKNPTAFYLCTSSIRDYGYAFGSGTRLTVV.

This clone was counted many times. This sequence joins TRBV28 and TRBJ1-1; D not certain. This CDR3 spans 17 amino acids. V was shortened by 2 bases and J by 0 bases, with 16 bases between the two germline ends. In germline, CDR1 is MDHEN, CDR2 SYDVKM. The CDR3 is CASSLETAQIMNTEAFF. Here the CDR3 DNA reads TGTGCCAGCAGTTTAGAGACGGCACAGATTATGAACACTGAAGCTTTCTTT.

This clone showed up many times. The chain employs TRBV28 and TRBJ1-2; 7 nucleotides match TRBD1. With 0 bases clipped from V and 4 bases from J, the junction kept 2 bases outside the gene matches. The CDR3 consists of 14 residues. Germline loops: CDR1 MDHEN, CDR2 SYDVKM. CDR3 region: CASSLWGDSYGYTF. The CDR3 DNA reads as TGTGCCAGCAGTTTATGGGGGGACAGCTATGGCTACACCTTC.